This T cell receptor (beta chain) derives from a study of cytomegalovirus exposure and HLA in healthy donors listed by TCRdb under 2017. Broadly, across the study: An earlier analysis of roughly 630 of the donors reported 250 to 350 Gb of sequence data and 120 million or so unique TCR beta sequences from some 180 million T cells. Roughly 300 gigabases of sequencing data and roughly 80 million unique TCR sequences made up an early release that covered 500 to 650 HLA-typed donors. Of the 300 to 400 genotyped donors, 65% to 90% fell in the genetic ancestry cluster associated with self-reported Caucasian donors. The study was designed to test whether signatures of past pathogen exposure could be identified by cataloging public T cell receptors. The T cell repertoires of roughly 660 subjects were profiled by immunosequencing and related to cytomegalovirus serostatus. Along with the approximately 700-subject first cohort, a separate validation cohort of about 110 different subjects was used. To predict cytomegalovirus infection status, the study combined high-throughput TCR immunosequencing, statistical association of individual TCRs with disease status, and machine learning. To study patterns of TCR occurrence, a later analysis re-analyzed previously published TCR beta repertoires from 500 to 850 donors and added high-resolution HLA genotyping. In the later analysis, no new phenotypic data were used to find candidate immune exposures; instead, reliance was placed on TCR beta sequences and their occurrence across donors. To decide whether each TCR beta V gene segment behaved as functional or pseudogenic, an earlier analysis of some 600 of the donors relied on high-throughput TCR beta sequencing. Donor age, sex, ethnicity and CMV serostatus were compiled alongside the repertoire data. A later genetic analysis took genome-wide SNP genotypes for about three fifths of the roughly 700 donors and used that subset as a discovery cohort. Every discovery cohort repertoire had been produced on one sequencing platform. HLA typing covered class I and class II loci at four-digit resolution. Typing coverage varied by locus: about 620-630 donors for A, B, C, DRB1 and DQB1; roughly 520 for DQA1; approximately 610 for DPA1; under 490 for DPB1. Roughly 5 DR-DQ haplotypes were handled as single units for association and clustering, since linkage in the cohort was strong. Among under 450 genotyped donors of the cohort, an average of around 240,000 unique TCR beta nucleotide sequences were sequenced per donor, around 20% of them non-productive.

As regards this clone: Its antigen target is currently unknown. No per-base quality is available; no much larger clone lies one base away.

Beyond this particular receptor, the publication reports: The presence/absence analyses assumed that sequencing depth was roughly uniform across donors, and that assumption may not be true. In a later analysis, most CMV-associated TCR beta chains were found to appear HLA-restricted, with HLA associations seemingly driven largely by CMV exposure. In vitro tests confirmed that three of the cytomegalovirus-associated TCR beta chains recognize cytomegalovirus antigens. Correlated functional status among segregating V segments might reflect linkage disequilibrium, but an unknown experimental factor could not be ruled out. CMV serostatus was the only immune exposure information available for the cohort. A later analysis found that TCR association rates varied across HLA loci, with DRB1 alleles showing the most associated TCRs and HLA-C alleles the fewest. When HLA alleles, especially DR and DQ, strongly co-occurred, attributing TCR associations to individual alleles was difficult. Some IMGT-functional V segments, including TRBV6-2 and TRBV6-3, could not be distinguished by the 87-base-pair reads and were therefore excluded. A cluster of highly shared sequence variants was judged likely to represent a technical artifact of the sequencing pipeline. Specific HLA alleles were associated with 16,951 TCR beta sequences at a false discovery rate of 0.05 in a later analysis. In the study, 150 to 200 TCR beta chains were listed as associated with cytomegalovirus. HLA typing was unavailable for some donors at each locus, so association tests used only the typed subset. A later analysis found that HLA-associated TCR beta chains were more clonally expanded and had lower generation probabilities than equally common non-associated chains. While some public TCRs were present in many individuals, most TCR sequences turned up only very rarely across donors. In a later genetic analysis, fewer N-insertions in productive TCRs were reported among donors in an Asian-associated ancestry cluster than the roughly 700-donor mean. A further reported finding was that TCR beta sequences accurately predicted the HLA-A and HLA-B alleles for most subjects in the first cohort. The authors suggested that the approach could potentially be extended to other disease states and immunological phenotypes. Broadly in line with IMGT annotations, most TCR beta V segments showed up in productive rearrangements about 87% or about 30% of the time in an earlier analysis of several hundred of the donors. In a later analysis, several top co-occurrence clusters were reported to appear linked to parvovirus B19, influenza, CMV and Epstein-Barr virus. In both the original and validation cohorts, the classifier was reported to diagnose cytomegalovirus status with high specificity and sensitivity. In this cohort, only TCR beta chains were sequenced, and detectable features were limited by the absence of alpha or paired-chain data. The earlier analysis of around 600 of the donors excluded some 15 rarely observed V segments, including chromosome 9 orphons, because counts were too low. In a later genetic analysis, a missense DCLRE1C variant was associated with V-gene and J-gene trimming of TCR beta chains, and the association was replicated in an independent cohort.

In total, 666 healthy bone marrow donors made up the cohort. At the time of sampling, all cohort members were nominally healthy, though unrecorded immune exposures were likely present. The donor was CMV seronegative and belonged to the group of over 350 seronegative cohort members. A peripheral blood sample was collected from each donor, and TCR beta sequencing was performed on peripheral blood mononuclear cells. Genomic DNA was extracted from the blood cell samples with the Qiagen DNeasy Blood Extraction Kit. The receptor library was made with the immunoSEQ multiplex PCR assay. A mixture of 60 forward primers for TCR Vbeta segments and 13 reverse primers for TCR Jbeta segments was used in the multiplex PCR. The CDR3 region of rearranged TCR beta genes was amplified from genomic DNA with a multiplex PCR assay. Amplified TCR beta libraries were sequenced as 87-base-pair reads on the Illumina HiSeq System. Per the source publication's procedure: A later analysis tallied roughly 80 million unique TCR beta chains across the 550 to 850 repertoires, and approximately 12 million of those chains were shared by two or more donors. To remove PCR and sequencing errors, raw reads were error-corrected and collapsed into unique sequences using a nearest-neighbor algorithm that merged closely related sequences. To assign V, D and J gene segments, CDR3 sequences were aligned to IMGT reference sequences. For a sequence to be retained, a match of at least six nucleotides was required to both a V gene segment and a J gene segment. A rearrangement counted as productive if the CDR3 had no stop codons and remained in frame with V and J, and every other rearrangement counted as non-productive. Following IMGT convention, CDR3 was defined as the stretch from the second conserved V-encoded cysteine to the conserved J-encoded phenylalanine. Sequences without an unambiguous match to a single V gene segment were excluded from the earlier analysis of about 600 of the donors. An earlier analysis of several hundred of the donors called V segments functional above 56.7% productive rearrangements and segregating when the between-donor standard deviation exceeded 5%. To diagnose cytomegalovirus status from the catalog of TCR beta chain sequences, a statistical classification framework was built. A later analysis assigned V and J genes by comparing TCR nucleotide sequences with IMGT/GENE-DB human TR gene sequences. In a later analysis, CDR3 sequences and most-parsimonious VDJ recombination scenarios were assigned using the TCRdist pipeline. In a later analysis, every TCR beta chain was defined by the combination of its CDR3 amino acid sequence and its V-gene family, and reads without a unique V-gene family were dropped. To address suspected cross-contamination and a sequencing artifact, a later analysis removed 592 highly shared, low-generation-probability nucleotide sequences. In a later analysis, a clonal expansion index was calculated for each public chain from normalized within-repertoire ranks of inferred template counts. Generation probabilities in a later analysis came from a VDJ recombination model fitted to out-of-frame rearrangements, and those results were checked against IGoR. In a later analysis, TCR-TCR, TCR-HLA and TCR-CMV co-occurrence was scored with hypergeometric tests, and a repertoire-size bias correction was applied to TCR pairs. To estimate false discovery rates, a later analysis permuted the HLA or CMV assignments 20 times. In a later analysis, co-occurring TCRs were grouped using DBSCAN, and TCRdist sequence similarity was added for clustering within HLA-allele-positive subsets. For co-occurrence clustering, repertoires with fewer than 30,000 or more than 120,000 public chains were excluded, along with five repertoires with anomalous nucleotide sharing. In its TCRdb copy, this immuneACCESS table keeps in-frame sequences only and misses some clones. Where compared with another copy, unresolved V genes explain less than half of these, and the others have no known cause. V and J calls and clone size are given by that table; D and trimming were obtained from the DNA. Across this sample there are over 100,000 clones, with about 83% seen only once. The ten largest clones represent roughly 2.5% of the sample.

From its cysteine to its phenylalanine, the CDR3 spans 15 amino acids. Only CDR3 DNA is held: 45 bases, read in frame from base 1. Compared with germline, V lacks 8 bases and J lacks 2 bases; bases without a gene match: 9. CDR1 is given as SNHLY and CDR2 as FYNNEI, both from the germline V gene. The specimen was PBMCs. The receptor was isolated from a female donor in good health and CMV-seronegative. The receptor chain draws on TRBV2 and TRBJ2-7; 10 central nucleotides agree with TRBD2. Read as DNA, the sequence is TGTGCCAGCCGAGTCGGACTAGCGGAAACCTACGAGCAGTACTTC. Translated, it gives CASRVGLAETYEQYF.